The rows below give T cell receptor beta chains drawn from one sample of a study of blood T cell repertoires in COVID-19. Sequenced by immunoSEQ multiplex PCR; TCRdb stores in-frame clones only, minus some. The sample lists around 69,000 clones; 85% to 90% were seen once. Sequenced input: peripheral blood. Receptor source: a woman aged 45-65 years with active COVID-19. The conserved cysteine and the conserved F or W are not part of the CDR3 here.

CDR3,J,V,length
ASSTGRTGESGNTIY,TRBJ1-3,TRBV19,15
AWRPLGLFYEQY,TRBJ2-7,TRBV30,12
ASTDRGIYEQY,TRBJ2-7,TRBV19,11
ASSIWGTGKETQY,TRBJ2-5,TRBV19,13
ATSDYGGPVGNEQF,TRBJ2-1,TRBV24-1,14
ASSRGNYGYT,TRBJ1-2,TRBV6-5,10
ASSLGGQSSTDTQY,TRBJ2-3,TRBV7-2,14
ASRTTGLNTEAF,TRBJ1-1,TRBV28,12
ASSRATGGCSEKLF,TRBJ1-4,TRBV23-1,14
ASSPSKGEGSNEQF,TRBJ2-1,TRBV18,14
ASSPQMNTEAF,TRBJ1-1,TRBV18,11
ASSTRGNFNQPQH,TRBJ1-5,TRBV9,13
ASSPGGGNQPQH,TRBJ1-5,TRBV18,12
ATDRDRGEKY,TRBJ2-7,TRBV12-3/TRBV12-4,10
AISEGGRSNEKLF,TRBJ1-4,TRBV10-3,13
ASSVDGLAAAQETQY,TRBJ2-5,TRBV9,15
ASTFPGAGEQY,TRBJ2-7,TRBV12-3/TRBV12-4,11
ASSLASGQYEQY,TRBJ2-7,TRBV5-5,12
ASSGTGTGSAGELF,TRBJ2-2,TRBV28,14
ASSLVSGSSYNEQF,TRBJ2-1,TRBV5-1,14